The 21 T cell receptor beta chains below come from one sample, sequenced in a study of blood T cells in healthy people across ages (dated by TCRdb to 2013 to 2016). Library prep was done by 5' RACE. Sequenced on an Illumina HiSeq 2500. A second PCR of roughly 6 to 11 cycles was run with a J-beta primer mix and a sample-barcoded 5' primer. TCRdb reanalyzed the raw reads on its own, using fastp at Q25 for trimming and MiXCR for clone calling, and kept in-frame beta chains. Here each entry gathers all rows of one CDR3 protein and keeps the most common genes and DNA. The sample table lists 650,000 to 800,000 distinct CDR3 sequences, approximately 48% of them with a count of one. About a fifth of the sample belongs to the ten largest clones. Material for sequencing was blood. All receptors derive from a man aged 55 to 70 in good health.

This clonotype was counted at least ten times. The chain combines TRBV20-1 with TRBJ2-1; TRBD2 aligns across 13 bases. Germline CDR1 and CDR2: DFQATT and SNEGSKA (reference sequence). There are 15 residues in the CDR3. The junction had 1 base not matched to a gene; V was cut back by 1 base and J by 4 bases. Written as DNA, the CDR3 is TGCAGTGCTAGAGGACTAGCGGGGGGATACAATGAGCAGTTCTTC. It is translated as CSARGLAGGYNEQFF.

This clonotype was detected a few times. The chain joins TRBV2 to TRBJ1-1; D gene unclear. V was cut by 7 bases and J by 3 bases, with 12 bases left in between. The CDR3 is made up of 13 amino acids. Germline V CDR1 and CDR2: SNHLY, FYNNEI. The CDR3 bases are TGTGCCAGCAATTGGTTTTCGGACACTGAAGCTTTCTTT. As protein: CASNWFSDTEAFF.

This clonotype has more than one count but fewer than ten. J is TRBJ1-1 and V is TRBV20-1; possibly TRBD1 for D (6 bases). The CDR3 contains 14 residues. Germline V gene data show CDR1 as DFQATT and CDR2 as SNEGSKA (reference sequence). Trimming left V 5 bases short and J 5 bases short, with 18 bases between. CDR3 protein: CSAEPTGTWTEAFF. The CDR3 region has the DNA TGCAGTGCTGAACCAACAGGGACGTGGACTGAAGCTTTCTTT.

The rearrangement joins TRBV4-3 to TRBJ1-2; tentatively, D is TRBD1 (6 bases). Germline V lookup: CDR1 LGHNA, CDR2 YSLEER. The CDR3 contains 14 residues. The germline V and J ends were trimmed by 0 bases and 8 bases, with 13 bases remaining between them. CDR3 sequence reads: CASSQDFGGLGYTF. Here the CDR3 DNA reads TGCGCCAGCAGCCAAGATTTCGGGGGGCTAGGCTACACCTTC.

This clonotype was recorded a few times. This sequence joins TRBV9 and TRBJ2-5, with 8 positions matching TRBD2. J lost 1 base, V lost 4 bases, and 6 bases had no gene match. Germline V gene data show CDR1 as SGDLS and CDR2 as YYNGEE. The CDR3 spans 15 residues. The CDR3 DNA is TGTGCCAGCAGCCAAAGACTAGCGAGCCAAGAGACCCAGTACTTC. It specifies CASSQRLASQETQYF.

V usage is TRBV29-1 and J usage is TRBJ1-4; tentative D call: TRBD1 (6 bases). In germline, CDR1 is SQVTM, CDR2 ANQGSEA. Trimming stripped 6 bases from V and 7 bases from J, with 12 bases between. There are 12 residues in the CDR3. CDR3 in amino acids: CSVGEGGEKLFF. In DNA, the CDR3 is TGCAGCGTGGGAGAGGGGGGTGAAAAACTGTTTTTT.

The chain joins TRBV27 to TRBJ1-5, with 11 bases matching TRBD1. Germline V gene data show CDR1 as MNHEY and CDR2 as SMNVEV (reference sequence). There are 14 residues in the CDR3. V gave up 7 bases and J gave up 7 bases; unmatched junction bases: 6. Written as DNA, the CDR3 is TGTGCCAGCAAGGGACAGGGGGTGGGACAGCCCCAGCATTTT. As protein: CASKGQGVGQPQHF.

In DNA, the CDR3 is TGTGCCAGCAGCTTGTGGCGGGTGAGGCAGGGGGCCTACGAGCAGTACTTC. This translates into CASSLWRVRQGAYEQYF. The chain combines TRBV5-6 with TRBJ2-4; 7 nucleotides align to TRBD1. Gene TRBJ2-7 matches the end of the DNA better, so the J call may be wrong. This CDR3 comprises 17 residues. Germline CDR1 reads SGHDT; CDR2 reads YYEEEE.

This clonotype occurred a few times. This chain connects TRBV6-5 to TRBJ2-3, with 7 bases fitting TRBD2. V shed 8 bases and J 0 bases; nucleotides not matched to a gene: 2. The CDR3 length is 13 residues. Germline-derived CDR1 and CDR2 are MNHEY and SVGAGI. In DNA, the CDR3 is TGTGCCAGCCGGGACTATAGCACAGATACGCAGTATTTT. Translated, it gives CASRDYSTDTQYF.

The J gene is TRBJ1-1, the V gene TRBV5-1, with 7 bases that match TRBD1. Germline assignment: CDR1 SGHRS and CDR2 YFSETQ. Germline trimming cut 4 bases from V and 7 bases from J; bases unmatched to any gene: 10. The CDR3 has 14 amino acids. Here the CDR3 reads CASSETGVSIEAFF. CDR3 bases: TGCGCCAGCAGCGAAACAGGGGTGTCCATTGAAGCTTTCTTT.

J is TRBJ2-7 and V is TRBV6-1, with D perhaps TRBD1 (5 bases). The better agreement between TRBJ2-5 and the DNA end casts doubt on the J call. The germline gives CDR1 MNHNS, CDR2 SASEGT. The CDR3 has 13 amino acids. The CDR3 loop reads CASSGSPGETQYF. CDR3 DNA sequence: TGTGCCAGCTCGGGCAGTCCAGGGGAGACCCAGTACTTC.

V gene TRBV6-1 combines with J gene TRBJ1-6; 12 positions match TRBD1. Germline V CDR1 and CDR2: MNHNS, SASEGT. Trimming at V came to 3 bases and at J to 9 bases, leaving 9 bases not matched to a gene. The CDR3 has 17 residues. Written as DNA, the CDR3 is TGTGCCAGCAGTGACACCGGGACAGGGGGCGCGGGTTCACCCCTCCACTTT. It codes for CASSDTGTGGAGSPLHF.

About this clonotype: The junction shows a germline mismatch at one end, possibly a read error. The chain links TRBV27 to TRBJ2-5, with D possibly being TRBD1 (6 bases). The CDR3 runs to 13 residues. Germline V gene sequence: CDR1 MNHEY, CDR2 SMNVEV (reference sequence). Written as DNA, the CDR3 is TGTGCCAGCAGTGTATCTAACAGGGTCGTGCAGTACTTC. Its translation is CASSVSNRVVQYF.

This clonotype showed up many times. The chain links TRBV7-2 to TRBJ1-4; unclear D gene. The germline V gene encodes CDR1 SGHTA and CDR2 FQGNSA. V was cut by 1 base and J by 3 bases, with 3 bases left in between. This CDR3 contains 13 residues. CDR3 sequence reads: CASSLEANEKLFF. CDR3 coding DNA: TGTGCCAGCAGCTTAGAGGCTAATGAAAAACTGTTTTTT.

The CDR3 protein is CASSERAASGGRTDTQYF. The CDR3 DNA is TGTGCCAGCAGTGAACGAGCGGCTAGCGGGGGCCGCACAGATACGCAGTATTTT. The V gene is TRBV25-1, the J gene TRBJ2-3, with 10 nucleotides matching TRBD2. CDR1 is MGHDK, CDR2 SYGVNS, per germline. This CDR3 has 18 amino acids. With V trimmed by 2 bases and J by 1 base, 9 bases remained unmatched.

The chain links TRBV10-3 to TRBJ1-3; D unresolved. V lost 2 bases, J lost 0 bases, and 11 bases lay in between. CDR1 and CDR2 from the germline V gene are ENHRY and SYGVKD. This CDR3 comprises 16 residues. CDR3 sequence (DNA): TGTGCCATCAGTGAGAACCCCTCACACTCTGGAAACACCATATATTTT. Amino acids: CAISENPSHSGNTIYF.

This rearrangement joins TRBV6-1 to TRBJ2-3; TRBD2 agrees at 9 bases. The trim removed 4 bases at V and 4 bases at J, leaving 3 bases unmatched. This CDR3 comprises 14 residues. The germline V gene encodes CDR1 MNHNS and CDR2 SASEGT. The CDR3 is CASSAREGADTQYF. CDR3 DNA sequence: TGTGCCAGCAGTGCGCGGGAGGGTGCAGATACGCAGTATTTT.

Comments on this clonotype: Being one base from a much bigger clone, this may be a read error. The chain uses TRBV10-2 and TRBJ2-7; D ambiguous. This CDR3 comprises 15 residues. Per the germline V gene, CDR1 is WSHSY and CDR2 is SAAADI. Trimming pared 3 bases from V and 1 base from J, leaving 13 bases between. CDR3 nucleotides: TGCGCCAGCAGTGACGCCTCGAGCAGTTCCTACGAGCAGTACTTC. This sequence encodes CASSDASSSSYEQYF.

This clonotype was seen once. The genes are TRBV3-1 and TRBJ2-1, with D possibly called TRBD1 or TRBD2 (5 bases each). V gave up 0 bases and J gave up 2 bases, with 20 bases separating them. From germline, CDR1 is LGHDT and CDR2 YNNKEL (reference sequence). CDR3 length equals 19 residues. This CDR3 reads CASSQERTLGLAAYNEQFF. For the CDR3, the DNA is TGTGCCAGCAGCCAAGAGCGAACTTTGGGGCTAGCCGCCTACAATGAGCAGTTCTTC.

This clonotype was seen a handful of times. The chain is built from TRBV5-6 and TRBJ2-3; 13 bases are a match to TRBD2. Trimming at V came to 0 bases and at J to 0 bases, leaving 22 bases not matched to a gene. The CDR3 loop spans 24 amino acids. The germline CDR1 and CDR2 sequences are SGHDT and YYEEEE. The CDR3 protein is CASSLEVVGGMMPGLAGSTDTQYF. Here the CDR3 DNA reads TGTGCCAGCAGCTTGGAAGTGGTAGGGGGCATGATGCCGGGACTAGCGGGAAGCACAGATACGCAGTATTTT.

The chain carries TRBV7-3 and TRBJ2-1; D is ambiguous. The CDR3 is 13 residues long. V was trimmed by 1 base and J by 5 bases, leaving 6 bases between them. CDR1 is SGHTA and CDR2 is FQGTGA in the germline V gene. The CDR3 sequence: CASSLILDNEQFF. Written as DNA, the CDR3 is TGTGCCAGCAGCTTAATCCTCGACAATGAGCAGTTCTTC. Together with reference TRBV7-3 and TRBJ2-1, the CDR3 gives the full variable domain: GAGVSQTPSNKVTEKGKYVELRCDPISGHTALYWYRQSLGQGPEFLIYFQGTGAADDSGLPNDRFFAVRPEGSVSTLKIQRTERGDSAVYLCASSLILDNEQFFGPGTRLTVL.